This T cell receptor (beta chain) originates from a study of beta chain features in type 1 diabetes (dated by TCRdb to the late 2010s). As for the study more broadly: Patients and healthy donors did not differ in mean age, gender distribution, total cell number or subset yield. In the study, TCRB repertoires of sorted circulating CD4+ T cell subsets from recently diagnosed type 1 diabetes patients were compared with those of matched healthy donors. Regulatory and stem cell-like memory subsets were obtained from only 8 patients and about eight healthy donors, while naive and central memory subsets were obtained from all 28 donors. A total of 85 million to 140 million sorted cells were examined across all samples, and a strong correlation was observed between cell number per subset and RNA yield.

A single peripheral blood draw of about 120 mL on average was collected from each donor into heparinised tubes. A BD FACSAria II was used to sort naive, central memory, regulatory and stem cell-like memory CD4+ T cells with a panel that included CD45RO, CCR7, CD25, CD127, CD95 and CD27. All sorted populations exceeded 95% purity. PBMCs were isolated immediately by Lymphoprep density gradient centrifugation and stained directly without culture. So that batch effects would be minimized, each experiment stained and sorted samples in pairs, pairing one healthy donor with one patient. All of the isolated RNA was reverse transcribed with the High Capacity cDNA Reverse Transcription Kit, so expressed TCRB transcripts were sequenced. Deep immunoSEQ sequencing was performed on naive, central memory and regulatory T cell samples, with an average of approximately 4 million total reads per sample. Sorted cells were lysed in RLT buffer, and RNA was extracted using DNase-treated RNeasy Micro or Mini kits according to cell number. Each cell subset was processed separately to prevent cross-contamination, with patient and healthy donor samples processed together. The immunoSEQ multiplex PCR was used to amplify TCRB sequences from cDNA, generating 87-bp fragments that spanned the CDR3 region. Sequencing of the amplicons was performed on the Illumina HiSeq platform. In the authors' own workflow: Synthetic template baselines were used to correct PCR bias computationally, reads within Hamming distance 2 were collapsed together, and singletons that could not be merged were discarded. By aligning reads against IMGT, V, D and J genes, CDR3 length, and insertions or deletions at six rearrangement sites were assigned. Within each subset, clonotype counts were normalized to sorted cell number, and only after that were true diversity and Gini coefficients computed with the tcR R package. The overlap coefficient, calculated on TCRB nucleotide sequences, was used to measure repertoire sharing. Out-of-frame TCRB sequences from naive cells were analyzed to stand in for the pre-selection repertoire. What TCRdb holds here is the immuneACCESS table cut down to in-frame rearrangements. Part of the clones is not present; checked against another copy, under half of the missing clones reflect an unresolved V gene, and the others are unexplained. V, J and clone size reflect that table, while D and trimming were determined from the DNA. The sample includes roughly 500,000 clones, with approximately 30% observed a single time. Together, the top ten hold 0.05% to 0.065% of the sample.

From the germline V gene (reference sequence), CDR1 is LNHNV and CDR2 is YYDKDF. The V end gives up 1 base and the J end 5 bases, leaving 5 bases in the junction not matched to a gene. Measured from the cysteine to the phenylalanine, the CDR3 is 15 residues long. Only the CDR3 portion is preserved as DNA: 45 bases, with reading frame beginning at the first base. What the research found in general, with its limitations: Because cDNA was sequenced instead of genomic DNA, activated cells with high expression could be over-represented, although the groups did not differ in activation or CD3 levels. Naive, central memory and regulatory TCRB repertoires appeared more similar among patients than among healthy donors. Because small numbers of individuals were included in the HLA sub-analyses, any influence of HLA type on TCRB rearrangement was left unresolved. A moderate but significant shortening of TCRB CDR3 length was observed in type 1 diabetes patients in all four CD4+ subsets. Shorter templates might be favored by PCR, yet because patient and control samples were amplified and corrected together, any such skew would affect both groups equally. At VDJ recombination sites, type 1 diabetes patients had fewer insertions and more deleted nucleotides, which implies abnormalities in thymic rearrangement.

Concerning this clone: The specificity of this receptor is unknown. Base quality data are lacking; no much larger clone is found one base away.

This clonotype was sampled from a man aged 18 to 30 in good health. The sequenced sample was naive CD4+ T cells from blood. Explained via the paper, the cell subset or site label denotes: true naive CD4+ T cells. This chain joins TRBV15 to TRBJ2-5, with 9 bases aligning to TRBD2. The bases are TGTGCCACCAGCAGAGTGGCTAGCGGGATCGAGACCCAGTACTTC. Protein translation: CATSRVASGIETQYF.